This T cell receptor beta chain derives from a study of blood T cell repertoires in COVID-19. Across the study: Samples of COVID-19 (acute and convalescent) were obtained from the United States, Italy and Spain. PBMCs, B-cell-depleted T cells, or T cells provided the cDNA or gDNA that made up the material.

CDR1 is ENHRY, CDR2 SYGVKD, per germline. This CDR3 region has 14 residues. Germline trimming cut 6 bases from V and 1 base from J; bases unmatched to any gene: 4. This table comes from immunoSEQ multiplex PCR, and its TCRdb copy is limited to in-frame clones, with some not included. The table lists approximately 190,000 clones, roughly four fifths of them singletons. The gene calls are TRBV10-3 and TRBJ1-1, with 8 bases identical to TRBD1. The source is a middle-aged woman with acute or convalescent COVID-19. The material sequenced was peripheral blood. The CDR3 nucleotides read TGTGCCATCAGGAGGGACAGGTCGAACACTGAAGCTTTCTTT. Amino acid sequence: CAIRRDRSNTEAFF.